The rows below give T cell receptor beta chains drawn from one sample of a study of T cell repertoires in cytomegalovirus infection. MiXCR was run by TCRdb on the reads, yielding one entry per CDR3 protein. This repertoire shows about 530,000 distinct CDR3 sequences, 26% found once; its top ten account for 13%. The sequencing input was PBMCs. These receptors originate from a human donor in good health (CMV status not recorded). Some clones in this sample may be carry-over from other donors' samples. CDR3s include the opening cysteine and the closing phenylalanine or tryptophan. Each record gives: D gene, CDR3 length, clone size, V gene, J gene, CDR3 DNA, CDR3 protein. D genes are given only for firm matches. Clone size, where shown, is once, few, many, or a class for clones that have expanded.

>.|14|many|TRBV7-2|TRBJ2-5
TGTGCCAGCAGCCTCCTGCCAAGACTGGAGACCCAGTACTTC
CASSLLPRLETQYF
>.|13|.|TRBV7-2|TRBJ1-5
TGTGCCAGCAGCTTTGGGAGCAATCAGCTCCAGCATTTT
CASSFGSNQLQHF
>TRBD2|21|many|TRBV7-9|TRBJ2-7
TGTGCCAGCAGCTTCCCCACGCCAGGGGCTAGCGGGAGGGAGTCCTCCTACGAGCAGTACTTC
CASSFPTPGASGRESSYEQYF
>.|15|many|TRBV11-2|TRBJ1-1
TGTGCCAGCAGCTTAAGGCGTATGGCCCACACTGAAGCTTTCTTT
CASSLRRMAHTEAFF
>TRBD2|16|few|TRBV4-2|TRBJ2-5
TGTGCCAGCAGCCAAGAAGCCAGCGGGAGTGCAGAGACCCAGTACTTC
CASSQEASGSAETQYF
>TRBD1|13|few|TRBV12-3/TRBV12-4|TRBJ2-4
TGTGCCAGCAGTCCTCGGGACAGGGGCATTCAGTACTTC
CASSPRDRGIQYF
>.|13|.|TRBV25-1|TRBJ1-1
TGTGCCAGCACCCGTTGGGTCGGGACTGAAGCTTTCTTT
CASTRWVGTEAFF
>.|16|.|TRBV10-3|TRBJ1-4
TGTGCCATCAGTCCCCAAGGCGGGGCGAGAAATGAAAAACTGTTTTTT
CAISPQGGARNEKLFF
>.|12|many|TRBV7-8|TRBJ2-3
TGTGCCAGCAGCTTTGTGGTTGATACGCAGTATTTT
CASSFVVDTQYF
>TRBD1|15|.|TRBV15|TRBJ2-7
TGTGCCACCAGCAGAGATTTGACAGGGGGCACCGAGCAGTACTTC
CATSRDLTGGTEQYF
>.|15|few|TRBV6-1|TRBJ2-1
TGTGCCAGCAGTACCGGGACCGACTCCTACAATGAGCAGTTCTTC
CASSTGTDSYNEQFF
>TRBD2|19|few|TRBV7-9|TRBJ2-4
TGTGCCAGCAGCCATTCGGGACTAGCGGATTTCGGGGCCAAAAACATTCAGTACTTC
CASSHSGLADFGAKNIQYF
>.|12|.|TRBV12-3/TRBV12-4|TRBJ2-7
TGTGCCAGCAGTTTACGGCCTGACGAGCAGTACTTC
CASSLRPDEQYF
>TRBD2|14|few|TRBV12-3/TRBV12-4|TRBJ2-5
TGTGCCAGCAGTTTTTTGCGGGGGGAAGAGACCCAGTACTTC
CASSFLRGEETQYF
>.|14|few|TRBV15|TRBJ1-2
TGTGCCACCAGCAGAGAAAGAACTAACTATGGCTACACCTTC
CATSRERTNYGYTF
>.|13|.|TRBV6-6|TRBJ1-2
TGTGCCACCCGCGAAGGGGAGAGCTATGGCTACACCTTC
CATREGESYGYTF
>.|12|.|TRBV7-2|TRBJ2-5
TGTGCCAGCAGCCCCTACTCGGAGACCCAGTACTTC
CASSPYSETQYF
>.|14|few|TRBV5-6|TRBJ2-5
TGTGCCAGCAGCTTTTCTGGCGGCCAAGAGACCCAGTACTTC
CASSFSGGQETQYF
>.|13|.|TRBV10-1|TRBJ1-2
TGCGCCAGCAGTGAGGACAGATCCTATGGCTACACCTTC
CASSEDRSYGYTF
>.|14|many|TRBV6-2/TRBV6-3|TRBJ2-5
TGTGCCAGCAGTTATGGGACAAGGCAAGAGACCCAGTACTTC
CASSYGTRQETQYF
>TRBD1|14|.|TRBV6-5|TRBJ2-7
TGTGCCAGCAGGCTACAGGGGGCGCGTTTCGAGCAGTACTTC
CASRLQGARFEQYF
>.|15|.|TRBV11-2|TRBJ2-7
TGTGCCAGCAGCCCGATTAGCGGAGACCCCTACGAGCAGTACTTC
CASSPISGDPYEQYF